This is a list of T cell receptor beta chains from one sample in a study of T cell responses to AZD1222 COVID-19 vaccine. This table comes from immunoSEQ multiplex PCR, and its TCRdb copy is limited to in-frame clones, with some not included. The table includes 100,000 to 150,000 clones, approximately 92% detected once. Sequences were derived from peripheral blood, sampled on day 0 of AZD1222 vaccination. These receptors were taken from an adult in good health. CDR3s include the opening cysteine and the closing phenylalanine or tryptophan. Not all rows give a size; the values are once, few, many and, for expanded clones, a class.

-	TRBV18	TRBJ1-4	CASSNQAAGTAEKLFF
-	TRBV7-2	TRBJ1-3	CASSFETGNTIYF
-	TRBV6-5	TRBJ1-1	CASSPHNTEAFF
-	TRBV6-5	TRBJ1-5	CASRAGTAAQSAQHF
-	TRBV12-3/TRBV12-4	TRBJ2-7	CASSLTGFEQYF
-	TRBV7-8	TRBJ1-1	CASSLAGDSLRAFF
-	TRBV12-2	TRBJ2-3	CASRSLRDTQYF
-	TRBV4-1	TRBJ1-5	CASSFLAGTGGYQPQHF
-	TRBV24-1	TRBJ2-1	CATSDNWNEQFF
-	TRBV7-6	TRBJ2-1	CASSALGGSSGSGRHEQFF
-	TRBV24-1	TRBJ2-3	CATSDLTRDTQYF
once	TRBV27	TRBJ2-1	CASSFGGVNEQFF
-	TRBV7-2	TRBJ1-2	CASSLRTGAAWGYGYTF
-	TRBV7-8	TRBJ2-7	CASSSLSHLAGVIYEQYF
-	TRBV5-1	TRBJ2-7	CASSFTGGAEYF
-	TRBV15	TRBJ2-6	CATSRVDRGGANVLTF
few	TRBV28	TRBJ1-1	CASSPRPRVTEAFF
few	TRBV11-2	TRBJ2-1	CASSLGYYDGGDEQFF
-	TRBV3-1/TRBV3-2	TRBJ2-1	CASSPSRLAGGTGEQFF
-	TRBV6-5	TRBJ2-5	CASSYRGTGVQETQYF
-	TRBV9	TRBJ2-7	CASSAGTGGPYEQYF
-	TRBV19	TRBJ2-2	CASSQGGNTGELFF
once	TRBV10-3	TRBJ2-2	CAISESTGGKTGELFF
-	TRBV11-2	TRBJ2-1	CASSPRVWVHEQFF
-	TRBV3-1/TRBV3-2	TRBJ2-5	CASSLTSGEEETQYF
once	TRBV10-3	TRBJ2-5	CAIGQGAGETQYF